These 24 T cell receptor beta chains were all obtained from the same sample, sequenced in a study of blood T cell repertoires in COVID-19. This table comes from immunoSEQ multiplex PCR, and its TCRdb copy is limited to in-frame clones, with some not included. Among about 130,000 clones listed, roughly four fifths were seen once. Material for sequencing was peripheral blood. All receptors derive from a man in his sixties with acute or convalescent COVID-19.

The chain joins TRBV3-1 (or the pseudogene TRBV3-2) to TRBJ1-2; TRBD1 is a possible D gene (6 bases). There are 15 residues in the CDR3. V dropped 4 bases and J dropped 6 bases, with 18 bases sitting between them. Germline CDR1 is LGHDT and CDR2 is YNNKEL (reference sequence). The CDR3 DNA is TGTGCCAGCAGCCCTACAATTGGGGGCGCGGATGGCTACACCTTC. Its translation: CASSPTIGGADGYTF.

The chain carries TRBV10-1 and TRBJ2-3; D is unresolved. The CDR3 loop spans 13 amino acids. CDR1 is WNHNN and CDR2 is SYGVQD in the germline V gene (reference sequence). Trimming left V 4 bases short and J 3 bases short, with 8 bases between. This CDR3 reads CASSVSVTDTQYF. In DNA, the CDR3 is TGCGCCAGCAGTGTCAGCGTGACAGATACGCAGTATTTT.

The sample holds a few counts of this clone. The chain carries TRBV29-1 and TRBJ2-2; a weak D match, TRBD1 (5 bases). The CDR3 has 13 amino acids. Germline CDR1 reads SQVTM; CDR2 reads ANQGSEA. With 4 bases removed from V and 3 bases from J, the gap between germline ends came to 9 bases. In DNA form, the CDR3 reads TGCAGCGTTGGACAGTTTGACACCGGGGAGCTGTTTTTT. It encodes CSVGQFDTGELFF.

The V and J genes are TRBV5-6 and TRBJ2-2, with 10 bases identical to TRBD2. From germline, CDR1 is SGHDT and CDR2 YYEEEE. The CDR3 extends over 17 amino acids. Trimming removed 2 bases from V and 2 bases from J; junction bases left unmatched: 6. In nucleotides, the CDR3 is TGTGCCAGCAGCTTACTAGCGGGAACTCTCAACACCGGGGAGCTGTTTTTT. Translating it yields CASSLLAGTLNTGELFF.

V gene TRBV28 combines with J gene TRBJ1-5, with 7 bases matching TRBD1. In germline, CDR1 is MDHEN, CDR2 SYDVKM. V trimming: 6 bases; J trimming: 6 bases; junction bases outside the gene matches: 11. The CDR3 sequence is 15 residues long. Written as DNA, the CDR3 is TGTGCCAGCAGACTGCCAGGGGGTGGGAGTCAGCCCCAGCATTTT. Its translation: CASRLPGGGSQPQHF.

The chain carries TRBV18 and TRBJ1-5, with TRBD1 matching over 7 bases. Looked up from germline, CDR1 is KGHSH and CDR2 is LQKENI. The CDR3 has 16 residues. V dropped 5 bases and J dropped 4; count of bases not matched to a gene: 11. This CDR3 is CASSNFRGPRNQPQHF. The CDR3 DNA sequence: TGTGCCAGCTCAAATTTTAGGGGGCCCCGTAATCAGCCCCAGCATTTT.

The V and J genes are TRBV2 and TRBJ2-2; 7 nucleotides line up with TRBD1. V was clipped by 11 bases and J by 6 bases; unmatched bases: 9. Germline lookup yields CDR1 SNHLY and CDR2 FYNNEI. CDR3 length: 13 amino acids. CDR3: CAGQGDSPGELFF. The DNA of the CDR3 is TGTGCCGGTCAGGGGGATTCACCCGGGGAGCTGTTTTTT.

The CDR3 DNA reads as TGTGCCAGCAGTCCCACACCGGGACAGCGCACCCTTAACTATGGCTACACCTTC. Protein sequence: CASSPTPGQRTLNYGYTF. The V call is TRBV28, the J call TRBJ1-2, with 7 bases identical to TRBD1. Trimming removed 5 bases from V and 1 base from J; junction bases left unmatched: 16. The CDR3 totals 18 residues. CDR1 is MDHEN, CDR2 SYDVKM, per germline.

V is TRBV4-1 and J is TRBJ2-1; 8 bases align to TRBD2. Per germline, CDR1 MGHRA and CDR2 YSYEKL. The CDR3 length is 18 residues. The V segment lost 1 base and the J segment 5 bases; nucleotides outside the gene matches: 13. DNA for the CDR3: TGCGCCAGCAGCCAAGGAGTGGTACTAGCGGCCGTTAACAATGAGCAGTTCTTC. It translates to CASSQGVVLAAVNNEQFF.

V and J are TRBV30 and TRBJ2-1, with 12 bases lining up with TRBD2. J was trimmed by 6 bases and V by 4 bases; bases with no gene match: 4. Germline V gene data show CDR1 as GTSNPN and CDR2 as SVGIG (reference sequence). The CDR3 loop spans 14 amino acids. CDR3 amino acids: CAWTSGRASNEQFF. Here the CDR3 DNA reads TGTGCCTGGACTAGCGGGAGGGCCAGCAATGAGCAGTTCTTC. Using reference TRBV30 and TRBJ2-1 for the parts outside the CDR3, the full variable domain is SQTIHQWPATLVQPVGSPLSLECTVEGTSNPNLYWYRQAAGRGLQLLFYSVGIGQISSEVPQNLSASRPQDRQFILSSKKLLLSDSGFYLCAWTSGRASNEQFFGPGTRLTVL.

A word on this clone: At one end the junction does not follow the germline gene, possibly because of a read error. The V call is TRBV19, the J call TRBJ1-4; possible D gene TRBD1, 5 bases. The CDR3 consists of 15 residues. Per the germline V gene, CDR1 is LNHDA and CDR2 is SQIVND (reference sequence). The CDR3 loop is CASSTTSGHHSLKIF. Here the CDR3 DNA reads TGTGCCAGTAGTACCACGTCCGGACACCACTCTTTGAAGATTTTT.

V usage is TRBV21-1 and J usage is TRBJ2-7; the table's D call TRBD2 went unverified against the DNA. TRBV21-1 is tagged as a pseudogene. The CDR3 consists of 19 residues. For the CDR3, the DNA is TGTGCCAGCAGCACAAAGCTAGGGGTTCTAGCGGGAGTTGCCTACGAGCAGTACTTC. Protein product: CASSTKLGVLAGVAYEQYF.

Regarding this clone: The sample has other DNA sequences that encode this CDR3 too. This chain links TRBV5-1 with TRBJ2-5; D perhaps matches TRBD2 (5 bases). Germline loops: CDR1 SGHRS, CDR2 YFSETQ. This CDR3 spans 13 amino acids. Trimming took 4 bases from V and 5 from J, leaving 12 bases between them. Here the CDR3 reads CASSGVEGETQYF. CDR3 sequence (DNA): TGCGCCAGCAGCGGGGTTGAGGGTGAGACCCAGTACTTC.

The rearrangement joins TRBV5-4 to TRBJ2-2; D is possibly TRBD1 (6 bases). The V end was cut by 4 bases, the J end by 0 bases, with 13 bases between. Germline values: CDR1 SGHNT, CDR2 YYREEE (reference sequence). The CDR3 extends over 16 amino acids. DNA of the CDR3: TGTGCCAGCAGCCCTGGAAGGGGGACGAACACCGGGGAGCTGTTTTTT. Encoded protein: CASSPGRGTNTGELFF.

The J gene is TRBJ1-2, the V gene TRBV29-1; 10 bases are a match to TRBD1. The germline V gene has CDR1 SQVTM and CDR2 ANQGSEA. The CDR3 is made up of 12 amino acids. V lost 6 bases to trimming and J lost 8 bases; unmatched junction nucleotides: 6. Here the CDR3 reads CSVTGGQWGYTF. CDR3 nucleotide sequence: TGCAGCGTGACAGGGGGCCAGTGGGGCTACACCTTC.

V usage is TRBV19 and J usage is TRBJ2-2; maybe TRBD1 (6 bases). V was pared by 1 base and J by 0 bases, with 6 bases between. This CDR3 contains 15 residues. From germline, CDR1 is LNHDA and CDR2 SQIVND (reference sequence). The CDR3 bases are TGTGCCAGTAGTATAGGGACAGCGAACACCGGGGAGCTGTTTTTT. Residues: CASSIGTANTGELFF.

The chain uses TRBV6-6 and TRBJ2-7; 8 bases align to TRBD2. Per germline, CDR1 MNHNY and CDR2 SVGAGI (reference sequence). V trimming: 6 bases; J trimming: 6 bases; junction bases outside the gene matches: 7. The CDR3 totals 13 residues. The CDR3 region has the DNA TGTGCCAGCAGCCAAGGACTAGCCCGCGAGCAGTACTTC. Translated, it gives CASSQGLAREQYF.

The rearrangement joins TRBV12-3 or TRBV12-4 to TRBJ1-3; TRBD1 aligns across 7 bases. The CDR3 contains 13 residues. The trim removed 5 bases at V and 3 bases at J, leaving 1 base unmatched. The DNA of the CDR3 is TGTGCCAGCAGTGACAGGGTTGGAAACACCATATATTTT. Translation gives CASSDRVGNTIYF.

This clone has only a few counts. J is TRBJ2-7 and V is TRBV3-1 (or the pseudogene TRBV3-2); 11 nucleotides line up with TRBD2. V lost 1 base and J lost 1; bases outside the gene matches: 3. The length of the CDR3 is 16 residues. The germline gives CDR1 LGHDT, CDR2 YNNKEL (reference sequence). CDR3 in amino acids: CASSQGVAGGSYEQYF. In DNA, the CDR3 is TGTGCCAGCAGCCAAGGGGTAGCGGGAGGGTCCTACGAGCAGTACTTC.

The chain joins TRBV5-1 to TRBJ2-7, with a weak D call TRBD1 (6 bases). The CDR3 consists of 14 residues. Trimming shortened V by 0 bases and J by 4 bases, and 11 bases separated the two germline ends. The germline gives CDR1 SGHRS, CDR2 YFSETQ. CDR3 sequence (DNA): TGCGCCAGCAGCTTGGTTGCAGGGGCATACGAGCAGTACTTC. Its translation: CASSLVAGAYEQYF.

This clone has at least ten counts. V gene TRBV19 combines with J gene TRBJ1-1, with D possibly being TRBD1 (5 bases). Germline assignment: CDR1 LNHDA and CDR2 SQIVND (reference sequence). V lost 5 bases and J lost 2, with 12 bases in between. The CDR3 length is 14 residues. The CDR3 reads CASSWGGANTEAFF. CDR3 DNA: TGTGCCAGTAGTTGGGGTGGGGCTAACACTGAAGCTTTCTTT. Combining the CDR3 with reference TRBV19 and TRBJ1-1 gives the whole variable domain DGGITQSPKYLFRKEGQNVTLSCEQNLNHDAMYWYRQDPGQGLRLIYYSQIVNDFQKGDIAEGYSVSREKKESFPLTVTSAQKNPTAFYLCASSWGGANTEAFFGQGTRLTVV.

In regard to this clone: Within the sample, other DNA sequences also encode this same CDR3. The J gene is TRBJ1-5, the V gene TRBV18; D remains ambiguous. Germline V gene sequence: CDR1 KGHSH, CDR2 LQKENI. Trimming took off 2 bases at V and 0 bases at J, with 2 bases between the two ends. The CDR3 sequence is 13 residues long. CDR3 loop: CASSPYSNQPQHF. The CDR3 nucleotides read TGTGCCAGCTCACCATATAGCAATCAGCCCCAGCATTTT. Combining the CDR3 with reference TRBV18 and TRBJ1-5 gives the whole variable domain NAGVMQNPRHLVRRRGQEARLRCSPMKGHSHVYWYRQLPEEGLKFMVYLQKENIIDESGMPKERFSAEFPKEGPSILRIQQVVRGDSAAYFCASSPYSNQPQHFGDGTRLSIL.

The chain has TRBV9 and TRBJ2-1; 7 bases agree with TRBD2. This CDR3 spans 14 amino acids. CDR1 is SGDLS, CDR2 YYNGEE, per germline. V was clipped by 3 bases and J by 8 bases; unmatched bases: 8. CDR3 in amino acids: CASSARGVGHEQFF. CDR3 bases: TGTGCCAGCAGCGCCCGGGGGGTGGGGCATGAGCAGTTCTTC.

The genes are TRBV24-1 and TRBJ2-3; 8 bases line up with TRBD2. The CDR3 totals 16 residues. Per germline, CDR1 KGHDR and CDR2 SFDVKD. The V gene end was trimmed by 3 bases and the J gene end by 0 bases; junction bases not matched to a gene: 4. The CDR3 sequence is CATSDPSGLSTDTQYF. DNA for the CDR3: TGTGCCACCAGTGATCCTAGCGGGCTTAGCACAGATACGCAGTATTTT.